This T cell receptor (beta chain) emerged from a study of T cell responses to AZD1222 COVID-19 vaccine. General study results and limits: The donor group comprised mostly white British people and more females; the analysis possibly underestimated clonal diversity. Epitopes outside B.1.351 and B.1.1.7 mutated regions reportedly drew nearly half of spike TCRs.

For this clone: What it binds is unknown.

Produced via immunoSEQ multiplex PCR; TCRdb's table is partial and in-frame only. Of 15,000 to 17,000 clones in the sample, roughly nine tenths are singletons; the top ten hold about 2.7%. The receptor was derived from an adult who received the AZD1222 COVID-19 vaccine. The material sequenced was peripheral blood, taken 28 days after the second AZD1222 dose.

The CDR3 DNA sequence: TGTGCCAGCAGTTTTGCGGGAAACACCATATATTTT. Its protein is CASSFAGNTIYF. The chain couples TRBV28 to TRBJ1-3, with D uncertain. Germline CDR1 and CDR2: MDHEN and SYDVKM. The CDR3 is made up of 12 amino acids. V lost 3 bases and J 4 bases, leaving 4 bases between the germline ends.